Below are 27 T cell receptor beta chains sequenced from a single sample in a study of CD8 T cells in ankylosing spondylitis. Study observations and caveats: Made up of eight highly homologous variants, a TCR beta motif appeared characteristic of ankylosing spondylitis blood.

No antigen has been assigned to these receptors. TCRdb analysed the 5' RACE reads with MiXCR anew, one entry per CDR3 protein. This table has hundreds of thousands of distinct CDR3 sequences, roughly 27% appearing once. Sequencing input: blood, either unsorted or a sorted T cell fraction (not recorded which). The origin of the receptors is a male donor with ankylosing spondylitis.

There are a few counts of this clonotype. V usage is TRBV29-1 and J usage is TRBJ1-2; no clear D gene. The length of the CDR3 is 13 residues. Germline V gene data show CDR1 as SQVTM and CDR2 as ANQGSEA. Trimming cost V 0 bases and J 4 bases, with 9 bases left between them. This CDR3 reads CSVEDQVRYGYTF. CDR3 bases: TGCAGCGTTGAAGATCAGGTCCGCTATGGCTACACCTTC.

V gene TRBV11-3 combines with J gene TRBJ2-1; the D gene is possibly TRBD2 (6 bases). The CDR3 is made up of 15 amino acids. The germline V gene encodes CDR1 SGHNT and CDR2 YENEEA. Trimming took 5 bases from V and 5 from J, leaving 16 bases between them. The DNA of the CDR3 is TGTGCCAGCAGCCCCGGGGTAGCGGAACACAATGAGCAGTTCTTC. This encodes CASSPGVAEHNEQFF.

This clonotype was seen a few times. The genes are TRBV3-1 and TRBJ2-5, with 8 bases lining up with TRBD2. V shed 4 bases, J shed 4 bases, and the junction held 14 bases outside the gene matches. The CDR3 length is 17 residues. The germline V gene encodes CDR1 LGHDT and CDR2 YNNKEL (reference sequence). CDR3 DNA sequence: TGTGCCAGCAGCCCCTCCGGGACTAGTTCGTTTCGAGAGACCCAGTACTTC. Encoded protein: CASSPSGTSSFRETQYF.

This chain connects TRBV24-1 to TRBJ2-3, with no clear D. Germline loops: CDR1 KGHDR, CDR2 SFDVKD. V lost 2 bases, J lost 6 bases, and 14 bases lay in between. The CDR3 length is 15 residues. For the CDR3, the DNA is TGTGCCACCAGTGATTCAGGCAGGACCCACGATACGCAGTATTTT. It specifies CATSDSGRTHDTQYF.

The V and J genes are TRBV30 and TRBJ1-5, with D possibly being TRBD1 (6 bases). Trimming left V 3 bases short and J 3 bases short, with 12 bases between. CDR1 and CDR2 (germline): GTSNPN, SVGIG (reference sequence). This CDR3 is 14 amino acids long. DNA for the CDR3: TGTGCCTGGAGCCCGGGACAAAACAATCAGCCCCAGCATTTT. This encodes CAWSPGQNNQPQHF.

The CDR3 region is CASSGFTGGTEAFF. DNA of the CDR3: TGTGCCAGCAGTGGATTCACAGGGGGCACTGAAGCTTTCTTT. The chain carries TRBV25-1 and TRBJ1-1, with 8 bases identical to TRBD1. Germline lookup yields CDR1 MGHDK and CDR2 SYGVNS. The V gene end was trimmed by 4 bases and the J gene end by 4 bases; junction bases not matched to a gene: 5. The CDR3 has 14 amino acids.

This clonotype was counted ten times or more. This rearrangement joins TRBV24-1 to TRBJ2-2; a possible D gene is TRBD2 (5 bases). Trimming shortened V by 0 bases and J by 0 bases, and 7 bases separated the two germline ends. The CDR3 consists of 16 residues. Germline assignment: CDR1 KGHDR and CDR2 SFDVKD. The CDR3 bases are TGTGCCACCAGTGATTTGCTAGCAGCGAACACCGGGGAGCTGTTTTTT. Translating it yields CATSDLLAANTGELFF.

The chain has TRBV3-1 and TRBJ2-6, with 8 bases that match TRBD2. Germline CDR1 reads LGHDT; CDR2 reads YNNKEL (reference sequence). This CDR3 contains 16 residues. With V trimmed by 5 bases and J by 0 bases, 3 bases remained unmatched. The CDR3 sequence is CASSTRGGSGANVLTF. The CDR3 DNA follows: TGTGCCAGCAGCACTCGGGGGGGCTCTGGGGCCAACGTCCTGACTTTC.

The chain is built from TRBV18 and TRBJ2-5, with 11 bases lining up with TRBD2. V trimming: 8 bases; J trimming: 2 bases; junction bases outside the gene matches: 4. The germline gives CDR1 KGHSH, CDR2 LQKENI. There are 14 residues in the CDR3. As DNA, the CDR3 is TGTGCCAGCGCAGGGACTAGCGGACAAGAGACCCAGTACTTC. Protein sequence: CASAGTSGQETQYF.

The sample holds a few counts of this clonotype. The genes are TRBV5-6 and TRBJ2-3; 9 bases are a match to TRBD2. The CDR3 sequence is 16 residues long. Germline loops: CDR1 SGHDT, CDR2 YYEEEE. After removal of 4 bases from V and 2 bases from J, the junction contained 8 bases not matched to a gene. In DNA, the CDR3 is TGTGCCAGCAGCGCGGGTCCTAGCGGGGCCACAGATACGCAGTATTTT. This codes for CASSAGPSGATDTQYF.

In its sample, this clonotype was seen many times. This chain links TRBV5-1 with TRBJ2-1; 7 nucleotides match TRBD2. This CDR3 region has 14 residues. Unmatched junction bases numbered 2, after V lost 4 bases and J lost 1 base. Germline-derived CDR1 and CDR2 are SGHRS and YFSETQ. The CDR3 region has the DNA TGCGCCAGCAGCCCGGGGGGATCCTACAATGAGCAGTTCTTC. Translated, it gives CASSPGGSYNEQFF.

CDR3 residues: CASSLVSKETQYF. CDR3 DNA sequence: TGTGCCAGCAGCTTAGTTAGTAAGGAGACCCAGTACTTC. The genes are TRBV7-8 and TRBJ2-5; no firm D call. V shed 1 base and J shed 5 bases, with 8 bases lying between them. Germline CDR1 and CDR2: SGHVS and FQNEAQ. The CDR3 has 13 residues.

CDR3 sequence reads: CASSSDVNYGYTF. In DNA form, the CDR3 reads TGTGCCAGCAGTTCCGATGTGAACTATGGCTACACCTTC. The chain recombines TRBV6-4 with TRBJ1-2; D not certain. Trimming removed 5 bases at V and 2 bases at J, with 9 bases between. The CDR3 runs to 13 residues. Germline lookup yields CDR1 MRHNA and CDR2 SNTAGT.

In its sample, this clonotype was seen a few times. The rearrangement joins TRBV3-1 to TRBJ2-1, with a possible D match to TRBD1 (6 bases). The CDR3 sequence is 17 residues long. V was pared by 4 bases and J by 0 bases, with 16 bases between. CDR1 is LGHDT, CDR2 YNNKEL, per germline (reference sequence). The CDR3 region has the DNA TGTGCCAGCAGCCCCCGACAGGTTGCCAGCTCCTACAATGAGCAGTTCTTC. It specifies CASSPRQVASSYNEQFF.

This clonotype was seen more than once but under ten times. The chain combines TRBV5-1 with TRBJ1-1; D gene unclear. The CDR3 loop spans 15 amino acids. Per the germline V gene, CDR1 is SGHRS and CDR2 is YFSETQ. Deletions cut 2 bases from V and 1 base from J, with 12 bases between. For the CDR3, the DNA is TGCGCCAGCAGCTTCACGGCCACCCCGAACACTGAAGCTTTCTTT. It codes for CASSFTATPNTEAFF.

The chain is built from TRBV21-1 and TRBJ1-1. TRBV21-1 is a pseudogene locus. The CDR3 has 13 residues. The CDR3 region has the DNA TGTGCCAGCAGCAAATTAAGGGACACTGAAGCTTTCTTT. Protein sequence: CASSKLRDTEAFF.

This rearrangement joins TRBV12-3 or TRBV12-4 to TRBJ2-1; D is possibly TRBD1 (5 bases). The CDR3 totals 17 residues. With 3 bases removed from V and 0 bases from J, the gap between germline ends came to 15 bases. The CDR3 DNA follows: TGTGCCAGCAGTTTCCTCGCGGCAGGGTCCTCCTACAATGAGCAGTTCTTC. Protein sequence: CASSFLAAGSSYNEQFF.

This sequence joins TRBV18 and TRBJ1-6, with TRBD1 as a possible D gene (6 bases). V was shortened by 4 bases and J by 7 bases, with 8 bases between the two germline ends. The CDR3 runs to 13 residues. Germline V gene sequence: CDR1 KGHSH, CDR2 LQKENI. The CDR3 DNA reads as TGTGCCAGCTCACGAGGGGGGAATTCACCCCTCCACTTT. This gives the protein CASSRGGNSPLHF.

The chain joins TRBV10-3 to TRBJ2-5, with 12 nucleotides matching TRBD2. The CDR3 is made up of 16 amino acids. CDR1 ENHRY and CDR2 SYGVKD come from the germline V gene. Losses at the gene ends were 4 bases for V and 1 base for J; bases not matched to a gene: 4. The CDR3 DNA sequence: TGTGCCATCAGTGCCTGGGGACTAGCGGGCCAAGAGACCCAGTACTTC. It translates to CAISAWGLAGQETQYF.

This clonotype was counted a few times. CDR3 coding DNA: TGTGCCAGCAGCGAAGGGTTAGAGACCCAGTACTTC. Protein sequence: CASSEGLETQYF. The chain recombines TRBV6-6 with TRBJ2-5; the D is unclear. The CDR3 covers 12 residues. CDR1 and CDR2 (germline): MNHNY, SVGAGI (reference sequence). V dropped 6 bases and J dropped 4 bases, with 9 bases sitting between them.

The rearrangement joins TRBV20-1 to TRBJ2-5, with D possibly called TRBD1 or TRBD2 (7 bases each). The CDR3 contains 17 residues. Germline V gene lookup returns CDR1 DFQATT and CDR2 SNEGSKA (reference sequence). V was shortened by 4 bases and J by 2 bases, with 23 bases between the two germline ends. The CDR3 nucleotides are TGCAGTGCTATCAACTTCCGACAGGGACTAATACAAGAGACCCAGTACTTC. It specifies CSAINFRQGLIQETQYF.

This clonotype was counted a few times. The chain carries TRBV20-1 and TRBJ2-3; 12 positions agree with TRBD2. Trimming cost V 0 bases and J 4 bases; bases outside gene matches: 5. Germline V gene data show CDR1 as DFQATT and CDR2 as SNEGSKA (reference sequence). This CDR3 comprises 16 residues. CDR3 in amino acids: CSARDRRLAGADTQYF. The DNA of the CDR3 is TGCAGTGCTAGAGATCGGCGACTAGCGGGAGCAGATACGCAGTATTTT.

J is TRBJ2-1 and V is TRBV4-2, with TRBD2 matching 8 bases. The CDR3 contains 18 residues. With V trimmed by 0 bases and J by 7 bases, 14 bases remained unmatched. CDR1 is LGHNA and CDR2 is YNFKEQ in the germline V gene. For the CDR3, the DNA is TGTGCCAGCAGCCAAGATTTGGCGGGACTAGGTTTAATAAATGAGCAGTTCTTC. Translating it yields CASSQDLAGLGLINEQFF.

The chain employs TRBV28 and TRBJ1-5, with D hard to call. Trimming shortened V by 2 bases and J by 0 bases, and 2 bases separated the two germline ends. This CDR3 has 13 residues. Looked up from germline, CDR1 is MDHEN and CDR2 is SYDVKM. Written as DNA, the CDR3 is TGTGCCAGCAGTTTACTTAGCAATCAGCCCCAGCATTTT. It encodes CASSLLSNQPQHF. The variable domain in full, completed from reference TRBV28 and TRBJ1-5, reads DVKVTQSSRYLVKRTGEKVFLECVQDMDHENMFWYRQDPGLGLRLIYFSYDVKMKEKGDIPEGYSVSREKKERFSLILESASTNQTSMYLCASSLLSNQPQHFGDGTRLSIL.

The chain couples TRBV4-1 to TRBJ2-5; 8 bases align to TRBD2. This CDR3 region has 16 residues. Germline CDR1 MGHRA, CDR2 YSYEKL. J lost 2 bases, V lost 4 bases, and 9 bases had no gene match. CDR3 nucleotides: TGCGCCAGCAGCCGATCCGGGACTAGTTTACAAGAGACCCAGTACTTC. Translation: CASSRSGTSLQETQYF.

This clonotype was seen a handful of times. This sequence joins TRBV3-1 and TRBJ2-3; D unresolved. This CDR3 has 12 residues. V lost 0 bases and J 5 bases, leaving 3 bases between the germline ends. The V gene's germline CDR1 is LGHDT and CDR2 YNNKEL (reference sequence). This CDR3 is CASSQELDTQYF. For the CDR3, the DNA is TGTGCCAGCAGCCAAGAGCTAGATACGCAGTATTTT.

This chain uses TRBV20-1 with TRBJ1-2, with a possible D match to TRBD1 (6 bases). Germline lookup yields CDR1 DFQATT and CDR2 SNEGSKA (reference sequence). The CDR3 is 15 amino acids. Trimming removed 3 bases at V and 1 base at J, with 15 bases between. In DNA, the CDR3 is TGCAGTGCTAGGCCCCGTGAAGGGGGTAACTATGGCTACACCTTC. This gives the protein CSARPREGGNYGYTF.